One and the same sample provided the 5 T cell receptor beta chains below, sequenced in a study of Ad26.COV2.S vaccination and SARS-CoV-2 variants. Sequencing was performed with immunoSEQ multiplex PCR; in TCRdb, only in-frame clones are kept and a portion is missing. The sample lists some 180,000 clones; approximately 90% were seen once. The sequencing here drew on peripheral blood, taken after recovery from COVID-19. These receptors were obtained from a human donor who had recovered from COVID-19.

The chain links TRBV9 to TRBJ2-6; D may correspond to TRBD1 or TRBD2 (6 bases each). V was cut by 0 bases and J by 0 bases, with 13 bases left in between. The CDR3 consists of 18 residues. CDR1 and CDR2 (germline): SGDLS, YYNGEE. CDR3 protein: CASSVGGARISGANVLTF. The CDR3 region has the DNA TGTGCCAGCAGCGTAGGGGGGGCCAGGATCTCTGGGGCCAACGTCCTGACTTTC. The full variable domain, completed using reference TRBV9 and TRBJ2-6, is DSGVTQTPKHLITATGQRVTLRCSPRSGDLSVYWYQQSLDQGLQFLIQYYNGEERAKGNILERFSAQQFPDLHSELNLSSLELGDSALYFCASSVGGARISGANVLTFGAGSRLTVL.

The chain links TRBV27 to TRBJ2-7; 7 bases are shared with TRBD1. Germline V gene lookup returns CDR1 MNHEY and CDR2 SMNVEV (reference sequence). This CDR3 region has 16 residues. The ends lost 4 bases at V and 2 bases at J; junction bases unmatched: 11. This CDR3 reads CASSSLSTGITYEQYF. CDR3 DNA sequence: TGTGCCAGCAGTTCCCTCTCGACAGGGATTACCTACGAGCAGTACTTC.

This clone was seen a single time. The chain couples TRBV7-5 to TRBJ1-2; the table assigns TRBD1, which was not confirmed against the DNA. TRBV7-5 is tagged as a pseudogene. This CDR3 is built from 16 residues. The CDR3 is CARSPREWGPPYGYTF. Here the CDR3 DNA reads TGTGCCAGAAGCCCCCGAGAGTGGGGCCCTCCCTATGGCTACACCTTC.

The chain has TRBV9 and TRBJ2-1; possibly TRBD2 for D (6 bases). With 3 bases removed from V and 15 bases from J, the gap between germline ends came to 22 bases. The CDR3 is 14 residues long. Germline CDR1 is SGDLS and CDR2 is YYNGEE. CDR3 residues: CASSAGDLRTLVFF. In DNA, the CDR3 is TGTGCCAGCAGCGCCGGGGACTTACGTACCCTAGTGTTCTTC.

The chain recombines TRBV2 with TRBJ2-7; the match to TRBD2 covers 9 bases. The CDR3 consists of 14 residues. Germline V gives CDR1 SNHLY, CDR2 FYNNEI. Unmatched junction bases numbered 3, after V lost 4 bases and J lost 2 bases. The CDR3 spells CASSAGLAAYEQYF. For the CDR3, the DNA is TGTGCCAGCAGTGCGGGACTAGCAGCCTACGAGCAGTACTTC.